This T cell receptor (beta chain) was identified during a study of T cells in Graves' hyperthyroidism and ophthalmopathy. Study-level background: Before any treatment, at initial diagnosis, peripheral blood was collected. Whole-study results and caveats: A model using 13 V-J features told ophthalmopathy apart from stable hyperthyroidism.

Regions amplified from RNA transcripts were the TCR beta CDR3 regions. RT-PCR in the first round (using the HTBI primer set) targeted the TCR CDR3. TCRdb reprocessed the multiplex PCR reads with MiXCR, giving one entry per CDR3 protein. The sample holds approximately 700,000 distinct CDR3 sequences, about a sixth seen once. Hyperthyroidism of Graves' type that showed no ophthalmopathy progression within 18 months was stable. The sample holds a few counts of this clonotype. No antigen is known for it. Germline values: CDR1 MNHNS, CDR2 SASEGT. The CDR3 is 14 amino acids. V shed 7 bases, J shed 3 bases, and the junction held 6 bases outside the gene matches.

Input material: blood. The chain joins TRBV6-1 to TRBJ1-5; TRBD1 agrees at 7 bases. The clonotype originates from a man between 18 and 35 years old with Graves' hyperthyroidism. The CDR3, as DNA: TGTGCCAGCATCAAGGGACAGCCCAATCAGCCCCAGCATTTT. It translates to CASIKGQPNQPQHF.